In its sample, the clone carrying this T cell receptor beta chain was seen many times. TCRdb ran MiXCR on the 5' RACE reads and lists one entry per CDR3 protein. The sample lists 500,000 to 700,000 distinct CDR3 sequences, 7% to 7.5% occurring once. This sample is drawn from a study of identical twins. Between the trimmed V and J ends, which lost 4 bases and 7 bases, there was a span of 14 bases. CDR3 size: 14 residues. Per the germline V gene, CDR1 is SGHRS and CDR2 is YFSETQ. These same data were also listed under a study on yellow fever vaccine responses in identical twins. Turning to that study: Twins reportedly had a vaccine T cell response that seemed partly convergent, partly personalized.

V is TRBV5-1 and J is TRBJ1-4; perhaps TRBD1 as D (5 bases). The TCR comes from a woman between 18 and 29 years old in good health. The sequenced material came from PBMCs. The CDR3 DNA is TGCGCCAGCAGCCATGGTGGGGGAAGTGAAAAACTGTTTTTT. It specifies CASSHGGGSEKLFF.